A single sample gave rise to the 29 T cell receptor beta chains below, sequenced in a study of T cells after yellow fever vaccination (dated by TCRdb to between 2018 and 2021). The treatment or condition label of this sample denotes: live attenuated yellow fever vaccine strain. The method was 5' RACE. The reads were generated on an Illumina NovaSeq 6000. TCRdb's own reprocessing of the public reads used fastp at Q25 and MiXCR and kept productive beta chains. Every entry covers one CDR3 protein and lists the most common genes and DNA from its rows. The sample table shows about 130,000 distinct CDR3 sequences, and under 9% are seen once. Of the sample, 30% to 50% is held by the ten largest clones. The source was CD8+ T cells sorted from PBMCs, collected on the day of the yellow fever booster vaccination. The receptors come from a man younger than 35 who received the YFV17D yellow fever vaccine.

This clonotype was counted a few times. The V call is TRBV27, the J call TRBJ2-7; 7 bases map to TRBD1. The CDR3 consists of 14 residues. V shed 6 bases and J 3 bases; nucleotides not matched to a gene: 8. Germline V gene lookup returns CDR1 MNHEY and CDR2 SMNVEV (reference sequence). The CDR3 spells CASSFSPGGYEQYF. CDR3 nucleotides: TGTGCCAGCAGCTTTTCTCCAGGGGGCTACGAGCAGTACTTC.

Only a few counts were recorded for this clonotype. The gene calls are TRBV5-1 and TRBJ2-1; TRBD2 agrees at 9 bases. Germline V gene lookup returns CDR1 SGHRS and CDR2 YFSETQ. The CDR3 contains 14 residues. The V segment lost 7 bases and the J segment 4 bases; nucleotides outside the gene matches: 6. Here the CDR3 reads CASALAGNYNEQFF. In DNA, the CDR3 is TGCGCCAGCGCTCTAGCGGGGAATTACAATGAGCAGTTCTTC.

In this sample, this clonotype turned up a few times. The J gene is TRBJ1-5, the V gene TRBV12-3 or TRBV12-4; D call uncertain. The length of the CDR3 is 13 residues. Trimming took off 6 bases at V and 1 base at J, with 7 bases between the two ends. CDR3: CASSPLSNQPQHF. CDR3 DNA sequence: TGTGCCAGCAGCCCGTTGAGCAATCAGCCCCAGCATTTT.

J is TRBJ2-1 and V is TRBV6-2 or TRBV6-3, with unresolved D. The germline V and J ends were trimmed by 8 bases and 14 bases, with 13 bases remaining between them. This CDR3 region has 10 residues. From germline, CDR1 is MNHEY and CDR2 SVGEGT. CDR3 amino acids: CASGRPPKFF. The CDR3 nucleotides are TGTGCCAGCGGACGTCCCCCCAAGTTCTTC.

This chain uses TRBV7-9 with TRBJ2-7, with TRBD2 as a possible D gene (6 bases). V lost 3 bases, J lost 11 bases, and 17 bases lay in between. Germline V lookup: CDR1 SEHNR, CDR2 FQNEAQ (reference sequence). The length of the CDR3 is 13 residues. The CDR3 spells CASSLGVPGGKYF. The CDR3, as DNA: TGTGCCAGCAGCTTGGGGGTTCCTGGCGGGAAGTACTTC.

Written as DNA, the CDR3 is TGCGCCAGCAGCCCAACTAGCGGGGGATACTACGAGCAGTACTTC. Protein sequence: CASSPTSGGYYEQYF. V usage is TRBV4-3 and J usage is TRBJ2-7; TRBD2 agrees at 11 bases. The CDR3 consists of 15 residues. Germline CDR1 LGHNA, CDR2 YSLEER. V shed 4 bases and J 3 bases; nucleotides not matched to a gene: 5.

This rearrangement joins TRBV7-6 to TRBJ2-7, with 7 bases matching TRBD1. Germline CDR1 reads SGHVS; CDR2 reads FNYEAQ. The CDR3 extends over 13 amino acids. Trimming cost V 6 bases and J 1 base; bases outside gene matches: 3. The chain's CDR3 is CASSTGESYEQYF. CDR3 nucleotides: TGTGCCAGCAGTACAGGGGAATCCTACGAGCAGTACTTC.

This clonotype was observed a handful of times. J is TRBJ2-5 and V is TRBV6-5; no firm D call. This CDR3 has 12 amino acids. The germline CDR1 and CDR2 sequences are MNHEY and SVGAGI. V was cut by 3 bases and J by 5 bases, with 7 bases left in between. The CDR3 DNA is TGTGCCAGCAGTTATAGAGGCGAGACCCAGTACTTC. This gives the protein CASSYRGETQYF.

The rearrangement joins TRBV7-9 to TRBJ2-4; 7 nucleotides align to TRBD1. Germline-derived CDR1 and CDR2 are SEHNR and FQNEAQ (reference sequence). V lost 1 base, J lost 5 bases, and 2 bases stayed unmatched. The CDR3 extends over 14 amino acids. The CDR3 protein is CASSLGTGQNIQYF. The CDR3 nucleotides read TGTGCCAGCAGCTTAGGGACAGGTCAAAACATTCAGTACTTC.

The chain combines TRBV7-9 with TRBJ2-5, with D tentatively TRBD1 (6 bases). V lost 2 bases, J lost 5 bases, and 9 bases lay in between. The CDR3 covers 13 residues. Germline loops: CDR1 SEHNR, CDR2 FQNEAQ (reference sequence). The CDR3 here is CASSLTGLETQYF. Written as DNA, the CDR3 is TGTGCCAGCAGCTTAACAGGGCTGGAGACCCAGTACTTC.

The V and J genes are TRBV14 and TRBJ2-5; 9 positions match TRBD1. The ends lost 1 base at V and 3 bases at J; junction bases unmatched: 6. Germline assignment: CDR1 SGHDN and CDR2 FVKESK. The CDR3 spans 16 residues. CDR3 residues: CASSQAGQGLEETQYF. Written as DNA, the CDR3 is TGTGCCAGCAGCCAAGCGGGACAGGGACTGGAAGAGACCCAGTACTTC.

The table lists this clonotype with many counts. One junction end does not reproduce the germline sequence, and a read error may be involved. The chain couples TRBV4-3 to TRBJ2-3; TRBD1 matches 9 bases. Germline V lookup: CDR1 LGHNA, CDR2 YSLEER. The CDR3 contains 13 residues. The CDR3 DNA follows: TGCGCCAGCAGCCAAGATCTCAGTGGACAGGGGAATTTT. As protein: CASSQDLSGQGNF.

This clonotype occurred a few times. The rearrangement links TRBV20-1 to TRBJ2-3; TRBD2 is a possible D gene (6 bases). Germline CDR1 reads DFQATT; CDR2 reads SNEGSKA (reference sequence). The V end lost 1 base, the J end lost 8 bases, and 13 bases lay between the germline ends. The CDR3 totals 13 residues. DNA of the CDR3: TGCAGTGCTAGAGGCAGGGAGGCAGTTACGCAGTATTTT. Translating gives CSARGREAVTQYF.

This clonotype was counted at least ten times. Here the CDR3 DNA reads TGTGCCAGCAGCCCCCCCGGGGCCTACGAGCAGTACTTC. Translation gives CASSPPGAYEQYF. The chain is built from TRBV5-8 and TRBJ2-7, with D possibly TRBD2 on 5 matching bases. Trimming removed 4 bases at V and 2 bases at J, with 10 bases between. The germline gives CDR1 SGHTS, CDR2 YDEGEE. This CDR3 contains 13 residues.

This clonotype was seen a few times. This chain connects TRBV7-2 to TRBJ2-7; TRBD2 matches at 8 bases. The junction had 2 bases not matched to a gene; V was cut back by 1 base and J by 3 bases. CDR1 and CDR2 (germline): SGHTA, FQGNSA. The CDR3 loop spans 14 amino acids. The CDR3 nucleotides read TGTGCCAGCAGCTTAGGCGGGGGGTTCTACGAGCAGTACGTC. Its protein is CASSLGGGFYEQYV.

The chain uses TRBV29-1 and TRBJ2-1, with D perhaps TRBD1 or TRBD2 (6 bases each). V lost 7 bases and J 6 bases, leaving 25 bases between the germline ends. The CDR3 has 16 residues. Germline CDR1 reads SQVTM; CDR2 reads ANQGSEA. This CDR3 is CSGGGVQGGILNEQFF. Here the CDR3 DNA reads TGCAGCGGTGGAGGGGTACAGGGAGGAATCCTCAATGAGCAGTTCTTC.

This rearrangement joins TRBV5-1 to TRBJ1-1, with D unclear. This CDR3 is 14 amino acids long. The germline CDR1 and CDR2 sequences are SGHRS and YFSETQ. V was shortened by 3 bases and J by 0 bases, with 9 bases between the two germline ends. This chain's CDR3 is CASSYGNLNTEAFF. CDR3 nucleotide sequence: TGCGCCAGCAGCTACGGTAACTTGAACACTGAAGCTTTCTTT.

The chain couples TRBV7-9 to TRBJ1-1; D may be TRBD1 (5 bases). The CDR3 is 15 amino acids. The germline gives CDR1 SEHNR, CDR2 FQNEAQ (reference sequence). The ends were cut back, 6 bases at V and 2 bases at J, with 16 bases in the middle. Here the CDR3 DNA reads TGTGCCAGCAGTCCTCCCGGGACTTCAAACACTGAAGCTTTCTTT. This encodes CASSPPGTSNTEAFF.

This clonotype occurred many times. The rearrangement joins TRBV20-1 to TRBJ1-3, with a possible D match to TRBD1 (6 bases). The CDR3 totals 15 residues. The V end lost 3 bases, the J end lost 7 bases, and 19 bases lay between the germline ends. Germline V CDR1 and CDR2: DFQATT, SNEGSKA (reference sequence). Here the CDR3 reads CSASGTTGYWNTIYF. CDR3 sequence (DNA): TGCAGTGCTAGCGGGACAACTGGATACTGGAACACCATATATTTT.

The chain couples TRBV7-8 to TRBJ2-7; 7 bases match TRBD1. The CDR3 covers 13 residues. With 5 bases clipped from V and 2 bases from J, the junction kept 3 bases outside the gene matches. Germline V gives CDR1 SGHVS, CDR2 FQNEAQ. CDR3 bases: TGTGCCAGCAGCGTGGGACAGCCCTACGAGCAGTACGTC. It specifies CASSVGQPYEQYV.

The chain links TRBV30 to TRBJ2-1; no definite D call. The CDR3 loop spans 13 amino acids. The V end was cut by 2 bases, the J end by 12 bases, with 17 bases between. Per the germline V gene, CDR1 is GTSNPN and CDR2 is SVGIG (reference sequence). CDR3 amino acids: CAWSKRVPVGQFF. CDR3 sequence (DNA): TGTGCCTGGAGTAAACGAGTCCCCGTCGGGCAGTTCTTC.

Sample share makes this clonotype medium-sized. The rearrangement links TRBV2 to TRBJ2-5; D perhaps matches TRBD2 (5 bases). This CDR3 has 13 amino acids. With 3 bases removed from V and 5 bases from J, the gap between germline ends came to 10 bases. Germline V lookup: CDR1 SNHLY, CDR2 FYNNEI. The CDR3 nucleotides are TGTGCCAGCAGTGAGAGTCCGGGGGAGACCCAGTACTTC. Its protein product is CASSESPGETQYF.

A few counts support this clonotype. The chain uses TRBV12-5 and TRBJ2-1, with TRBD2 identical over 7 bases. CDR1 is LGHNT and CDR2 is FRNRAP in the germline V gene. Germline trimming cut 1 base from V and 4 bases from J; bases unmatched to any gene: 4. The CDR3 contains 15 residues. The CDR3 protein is CASGLASSGYNEQFF. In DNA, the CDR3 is TGTGCTAGTGGTTTGGCCTCTAGCGGTTACAATGAGCAGTTCTTC.

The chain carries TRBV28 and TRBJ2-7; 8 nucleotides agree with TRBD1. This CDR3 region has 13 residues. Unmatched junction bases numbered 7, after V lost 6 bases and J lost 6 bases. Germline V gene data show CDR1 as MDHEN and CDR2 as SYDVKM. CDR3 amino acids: CASSDRGSREQYV. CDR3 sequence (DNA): TGTGCCAGCAGCGACAGGGGCTCTCGCGAGCAGTACGTC.

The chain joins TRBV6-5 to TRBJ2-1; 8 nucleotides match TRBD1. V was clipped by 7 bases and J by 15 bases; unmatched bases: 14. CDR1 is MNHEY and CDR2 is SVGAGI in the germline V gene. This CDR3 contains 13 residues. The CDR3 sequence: CASTDSGTGEGFF. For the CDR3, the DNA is TGTGCCAGCACTGATTCCGGGACAGGAGAGGGGTTCTTC.

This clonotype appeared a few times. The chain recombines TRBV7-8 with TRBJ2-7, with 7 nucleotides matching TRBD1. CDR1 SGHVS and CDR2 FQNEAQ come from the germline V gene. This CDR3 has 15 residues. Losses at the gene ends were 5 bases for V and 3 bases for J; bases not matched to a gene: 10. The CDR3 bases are TGTGCCAGCAGCACTACCGGGACAGCCTACTACGAGCAGTACGTC. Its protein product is CASSTTGTAYYEQYV.

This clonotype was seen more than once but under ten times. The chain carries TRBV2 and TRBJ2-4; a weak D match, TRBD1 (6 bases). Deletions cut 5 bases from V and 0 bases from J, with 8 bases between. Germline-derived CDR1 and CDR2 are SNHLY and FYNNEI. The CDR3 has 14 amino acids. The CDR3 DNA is TGTGCCAGCAGTTGGACAGTAGCCAAAAACATTCAGTACTTC. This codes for CASSWTVAKNIQYF.

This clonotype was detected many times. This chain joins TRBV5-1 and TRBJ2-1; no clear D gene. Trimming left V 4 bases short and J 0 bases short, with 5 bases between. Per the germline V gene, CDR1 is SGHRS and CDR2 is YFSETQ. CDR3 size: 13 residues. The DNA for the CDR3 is TGCGCCAGCAGCCTAAGCTCCTACAATGAGCAGTTCTTC. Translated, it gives CASSLSSYNEQFF.

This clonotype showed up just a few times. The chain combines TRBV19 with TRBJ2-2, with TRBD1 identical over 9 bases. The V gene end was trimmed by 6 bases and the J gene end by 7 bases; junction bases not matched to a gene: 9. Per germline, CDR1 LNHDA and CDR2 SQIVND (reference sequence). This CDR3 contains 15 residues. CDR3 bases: TGTGCCAGTAGCTTGGACAGGGGCTTCTTCGGGGAGCTGTTTTTT. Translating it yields CASSLDRGFFGELFF.